Following are 12 T cell receptor beta chains from one sample sequenced in a study of T-cell reconstitution after alpha-beta-depleted transplantation in children. During its preparation, the TCRbeta library received unique molecular identifiers. TCRdb recomputed calls from the PCR reads with MiXCR, one row per CDR3 protein. The profile shows over 400,000 distinct CDR3 sequences, approximately 42% of them singletons. The sequencing used PBMCs, collected before TCRalphabeta/CD19-depleted stem cell transplant. Receptor source: a girl aged 2 to 9 with aplastic anemia, due to receive a stem cell transplant.

This clonotype showed up many times. This chain connects TRBV18 to TRBJ2-4; D possibly corresponds to TRBD2 (5 bases). CDR1 KGHSH and CDR2 LQKENI come from the germline V gene. CDR3 length: 13 residues. Trimming pared 1 base from V and 9 bases from J, leaving 10 bases between. The CDR3 nucleotides read TGTGCCAGCTCACCACAGAGGACTCCCATTCAGTACTTC. Translating gives CASSPQRTPIQYF.

CDR3 region: CASSPSDGRLEEQYF. Here the CDR3 DNA reads TGTGCCAGCAGTCCCTCCGACGGGAGGCTGGAGGAGCAGTACTTC. This rearrangement joins TRBV28 to TRBJ2-7; 7 bases line up with TRBD2. This CDR3 has 15 amino acids. V lost 5 bases to trimming and J lost 7 bases; unmatched junction nucleotides: 14. Germline V gives CDR1 MDHEN, CDR2 SYDVKM. The full variable domain, with the rest looked up from reference TRBV28 and TRBJ2-7, is DVKVTQSSRYLVKRTGEKVFLECVQDMDHENMFWYRQDPGLGLRLIYFSYDVKMKEKGDIPEGYSVSREKKERFSLILESASTNQTSMYLCASSPSDGRLEEQYFGPGTRLTVT.

This clonotype came up many times. This chain links TRBV12-3 or TRBV12-4 with TRBJ1-3; D is ambiguous. This CDR3 is 15 amino acids long. V gave up 1 base and J gave up 0 bases, with 7 bases separating them. CDR3 sequence (DNA): TGTGCCAGCAGTTTAGACGGGTCCTCTGGAAACACCATATATTTT. Amino acid sequence: CASSLDGSSGNTIYF.

The chain couples TRBV28 to TRBJ2-3; tentative D call: TRBD1 (5 bases). Germline V gene data show CDR1 as MDHEN and CDR2 as SYDVKM. The CDR3 has 14 residues. V lost 1 base to trimming and J lost 12 bases, with 17 bases between them. The CDR3 reads CASSLLQRGAHQYF. Written as DNA, the CDR3 is TGTGCCAGCAGTTTATTACAGCGTGGGGCGCATCAGTATTTT.

The rearrangement uses TRBV7-9 and TRBJ1-2, with TRBD1 identical over 9 bases. After removal of 1 base from V and 4 bases from J, the junction contained 4 bases not matched to a gene. Looked up from germline, CDR1 is SEHNR and CDR2 is FQNEAQ (reference sequence). CDR3 length equals 15 residues. CDR3 bases: TGTGCCAGCAGCTTAGGGGACAGGGTAACCTATGGCTACACCTTC. Amino acids: CASSLGDRVTYGYTF. The full variable domain, with the rest looked up from reference TRBV7-9 and TRBJ1-2, is DTGVSQNPRHKITKRGQNVTFRCDPISEHNRLYWYRQTLGQGPEFLTYFQNEAQLEKSRLLSDRFSAERPKGSFSTLEIQRTEQGDSAMYLCASSLGDRVTYGYTFGSGTRLTVV.

V and J are TRBV6-1 and TRBJ1-2; D is possibly TRBD1 (5 bases). The V gene lost 10 bases and the J gene lost 8 bases, with 20 bases spanning the gap. This CDR3 region has 13 residues. CDR1 is MNHNS, CDR2 SASEGT, per germline. The CDR3 coding sequence is TGTGCCACCCGAAGGCCCCAGGGCAAGGGCTACACCTTC. This gives the protein CATRRPQGKGYTF.

This clonotype was counted only a few times. Here the CDR3 reads CASSSLDTGELFF. The DNA for the CDR3 is TGTGCCAGCAGCTCGCTAGACACCGGGGAGCTGTTTTTT. The V call is TRBV11-2, the J call TRBJ2-2; D not certain. V dropped 4 bases and J dropped 3 bases, with 6 bases sitting between them. The CDR3 sequence is 13 residues long. The germline CDR1 and CDR2 sequences are SGHAT and FQNNGV. The full variable domain, completed using reference TRBV11-2 and TRBJ2-2, is EAGVAQSPRYKIIEKRQSVAFWCNPISGHATLYWYQQILGQGPKLLIQFQNNGVVDDSQLPKDRFSAERLKGVDSTLKIQPAKLEDSAVYLCASSSLDTGELFFGEGSRLTVL.

This clonotype was detected only a few times. The V and J genes are TRBV14 and TRBJ2-1; 10 nucleotides agree with TRBD2. V shed 1 base, J shed 5 bases, and the junction held 5 bases outside the gene matches. The CDR3 runs to 16 residues. CDR1 and CDR2 from the germline V gene are SGHDN and FVKESK. The CDR3 DNA reads as TGTGCCAGCAGCCAAGTTTGGCTAGCGGGGGACAATGAGCAGTTCTTC. Translated: CASSQVWLAGDNEQFF.

Written as DNA, the CDR3 is TGTGCCAGCAGCGTCGGAGGGTTGCGGGCGGATACGCAGTATTTT. Amino acid sequence: CASSVGGLRADTQYF. V usage is TRBV7-8 and J usage is TRBJ2-3; a possible D gene is TRBD2 (6 bases). V was shortened by 5 bases and J by 6 bases, with 18 bases between the two germline ends. The CDR3 is made up of 15 amino acids. Germline-derived CDR1 and CDR2 are SGHVS and FQNEAQ.

This chain joins TRBV20-1 and TRBJ2-7; tentatively, D is TRBD1 or TRBD2 (5 bases each). Per the germline V gene, CDR1 is DFQATT and CDR2 is SNEGSKA (reference sequence). Deletions cut 0 bases from V and 2 bases from J, with 14 bases between. This CDR3 region has 15 residues. The CDR3, as DNA: TGCAGTGCTAGAGATCTTCAGGGACGGACCTACGAGCAGTACTTC. Protein: CSARDLQGRTYEQYF.

This clonotype was counted many times. The rearrangement joins TRBV20-1 to TRBJ2-1; 14 bases fit TRBD2. In germline, CDR1 is DFQATT, CDR2 SNEGSKA (reference sequence). The V and J ends lost 7 bases and 9 bases, in that order; junction bases with no gene match: 8. The CDR3 is 14 amino acids. As DNA, the CDR3 is TGCAGTGTTTCCTCGGGACTAGCGGGAGTTGAGCAGTTCTTC. As protein: CSVSSGLAGVEQFF.

The chain couples TRBV20-1 to TRBJ2-1; D might be TRBD2 (6 bases). Trimming pared 1 base from V and 6 bases from J, leaving 19 bases between. Germline assignment: CDR1 DFQATT and CDR2 SNEGSKA (reference sequence). CDR3 size: 16 residues. CDR3 bases: TGCAGTGCTAGAGTGACCACTAGCCCGGACTTCAATGAGCAGTTCTTC. The encoded protein is CSARVTTSPDFNEQFF.